These T cell receptor beta chains were read from a single sample in a study of cytomegalovirus exposure and HLA in healthy donors. Measured with immunoSEQ multiplex PCR; TCRdb has only the in-frame clones, and not every one. The sample holds 90,000 or so clones, about 67% seen once. The sequenced sample was PBMCs. The receptors shown here come from a woman aged 18-30 years in good health and CMV-seropositive. CDR3s include the opening cysteine and the closing phenylalanine or tryptophan. Fields, in order: CDR3 protein, J gene, V gene.

cdr3_aa: CASSIRRVGEQYF
j_call: TRBJ2-7
v_call: TRBV7-2

cdr3_aa: CASSLGDRVPYEQYF
j_call: TRBJ2-7
v_call: TRBV5-4

cdr3_aa: CASSQDRLARSTDTQYF
j_call: TRBJ2-3
v_call: TRBV4-2

cdr3_aa: CSAVAGGRTDTQYF
j_call: TRBJ2-3
v_call: TRBV29-1

cdr3_aa: CASSPGLATGELFF
j_call: TRBJ2-2
v_call: TRBV5-4

cdr3_aa: CASSTRGSYETQYF
j_call: TRBJ2-5
v_call: TRBV19

cdr3_aa: CASSVDGLAKSRTDTQYF
j_call: TRBJ2-3
v_call: TRBV9

cdr3_aa: CASTPYSGSYEQYF
j_call: TRBJ2-7
v_call: TRBV6-5

cdr3_aa: CASSQDSGRGTNEKLFF
j_call: TRBJ1-4
v_call: TRBV4-3

cdr3_aa: CASSELSGANNEQFF
j_call: TRBJ2-1
v_call: TRBV6-1

cdr3_aa: CASSVAGFGPYEQYF
j_call: TRBJ2-7
v_call: TRBV9

cdr3_aa: CASSQGGLAGGTGELFF
j_call: TRBJ2-2
v_call: TRBV4-3

cdr3_aa: CASSFLSGGYNEQFF
j_call: TRBJ2-1
v_call: TRBV7-8

cdr3_aa: CAISEREGTGELFF
j_call: TRBJ2-2
v_call: TRBV10-3

cdr3_aa: CASSDGAAENQPQHF
j_call: TRBJ1-5
v_call: TRBV5-6

cdr3_aa: CASSNRQATVGGYSNQPQHF
j_call: TRBJ1-5
v_call: TRBV21-1

cdr3_aa: CASSLGQAFTEAFF
j_call: TRBJ1-1
v_call: TRBV7-2

cdr3_aa: CASSWRGDEQFF
j_call: TRBJ2-1
v_call: TRBV5-4

cdr3_aa: CASSEMDSVGYTF
j_call: TRBJ1-2
v_call: TRBV2

cdr3_aa: CASSQDGTSDEKLFF
j_call: TRBJ1-4
v_call: TRBV4-3

cdr3_aa: CASSEALGGRARSYNEQFF
j_call: TRBJ2-1
v_call: TRBV2

cdr3_aa: CASSAGPSGAIQETQYF
j_call: TRBJ2-5
v_call: TRBV2

cdr3_aa: CASSRPAVSYEQYF
j_call: TRBJ2-7
v_call: TRBV19

cdr3_aa: CASSHFSGRVFF
j_call: TRBJ2-1
v_call: TRBV4-2

cdr3_aa: CASSVAGRGTDTQYF
j_call: TRBJ2-3
v_call: TRBV9

cdr3_aa: CSVVEGGGTDTQYF
j_call: TRBJ2-3
v_call: TRBV29-1

cdr3_aa: CASNNFRGNPTGYGYTF
j_call: TRBJ1-2
v_call: TRBV27

cdr3_aa: CASSQDGTGKMNEQFF
j_call: TRBJ2-1
v_call: TRBV4-1